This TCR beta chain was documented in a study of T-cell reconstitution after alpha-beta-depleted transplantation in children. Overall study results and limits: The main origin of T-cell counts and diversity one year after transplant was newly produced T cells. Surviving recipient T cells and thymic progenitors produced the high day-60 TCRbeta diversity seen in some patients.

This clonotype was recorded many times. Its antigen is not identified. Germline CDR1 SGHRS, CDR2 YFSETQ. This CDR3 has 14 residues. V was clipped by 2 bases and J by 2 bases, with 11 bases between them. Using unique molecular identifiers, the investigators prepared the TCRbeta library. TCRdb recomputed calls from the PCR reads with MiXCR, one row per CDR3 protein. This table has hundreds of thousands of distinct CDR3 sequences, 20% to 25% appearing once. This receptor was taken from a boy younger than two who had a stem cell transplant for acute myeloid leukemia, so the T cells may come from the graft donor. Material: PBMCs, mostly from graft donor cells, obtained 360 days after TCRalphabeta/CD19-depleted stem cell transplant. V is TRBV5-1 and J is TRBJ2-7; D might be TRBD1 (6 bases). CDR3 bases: TGCGCCAGCAGCTTCGGGCAGGGGACCTACGAGCAGTACTTC. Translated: CASSFGQGTYEQYF.